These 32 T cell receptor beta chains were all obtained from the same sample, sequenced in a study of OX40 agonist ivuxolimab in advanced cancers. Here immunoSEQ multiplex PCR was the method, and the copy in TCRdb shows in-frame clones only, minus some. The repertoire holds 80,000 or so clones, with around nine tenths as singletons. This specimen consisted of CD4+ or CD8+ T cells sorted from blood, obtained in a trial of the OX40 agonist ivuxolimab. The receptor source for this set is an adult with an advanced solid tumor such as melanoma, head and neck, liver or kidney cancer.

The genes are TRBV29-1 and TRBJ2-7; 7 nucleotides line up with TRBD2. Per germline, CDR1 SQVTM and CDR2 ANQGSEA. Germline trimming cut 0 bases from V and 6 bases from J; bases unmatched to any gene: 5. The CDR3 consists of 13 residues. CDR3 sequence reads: CSVEDRTSSEQYF. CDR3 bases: TGCAGCGTTGAAGATCGGACTAGTTCCGAGCAGTACTTC.

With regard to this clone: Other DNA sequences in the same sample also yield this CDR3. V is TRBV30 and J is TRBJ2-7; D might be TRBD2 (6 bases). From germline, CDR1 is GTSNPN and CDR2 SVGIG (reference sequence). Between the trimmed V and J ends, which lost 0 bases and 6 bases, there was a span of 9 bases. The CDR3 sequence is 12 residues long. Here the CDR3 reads CAWSVGGREQYF. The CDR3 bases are TGTGCCTGGAGTGTAGGAGGGCGCGAGCAGTACTTC.

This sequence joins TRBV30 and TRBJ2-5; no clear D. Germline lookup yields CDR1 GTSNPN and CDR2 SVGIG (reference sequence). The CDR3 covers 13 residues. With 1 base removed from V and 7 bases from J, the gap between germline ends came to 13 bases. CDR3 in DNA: TGTGCCTGGAGTGAAACTCCCATAACGACCCAGTACTTC. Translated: CAWSETPITTQYF.

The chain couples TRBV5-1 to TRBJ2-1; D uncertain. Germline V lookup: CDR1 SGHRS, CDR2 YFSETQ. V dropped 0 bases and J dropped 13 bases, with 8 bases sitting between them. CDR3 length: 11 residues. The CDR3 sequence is CASSLEGPQFF. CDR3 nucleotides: TGCGCCAGCAGCTTGGAGGGCCCCCAGTTCTTC.

This chain's CDR3 is CASSQSFGGRSGETQYF. The CDR3 DNA sequence: TGCGCCAGCAGTCAATCTTTCGGTGGTCGGTCTGGGGAGACCCAGTACTTC. The J gene is TRBJ2-5, the V gene TRBV23-1; D is unclear. TRBV23-1 is annotated as an ORF whose role is uncertain. V lost 0 bases, J lost 5 bases, and 19 bases lay in between. There are 17 residues in the CDR3.

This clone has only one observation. The CDR3 region has the DNA TGTGCCAGCAGGCAGGGTGGGGTATCTGAAGCTTTCTTT. As protein: CASRQGGVSEAFF. The chain combines TRBV6-1 with TRBJ1-1, with D perhaps TRBD1 (5 bases). CDR1 is MNHNS and CDR2 is SASEGT in the germline V gene. CDR3 length equals 13 residues. V lost 6 bases and J lost 6, with 14 bases in between.

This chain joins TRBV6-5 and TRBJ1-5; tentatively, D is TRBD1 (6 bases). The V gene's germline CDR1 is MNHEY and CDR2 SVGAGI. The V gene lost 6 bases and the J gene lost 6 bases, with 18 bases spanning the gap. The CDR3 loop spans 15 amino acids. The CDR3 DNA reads TGTGCCAGCAGCCCCAGGTCGGGGGCAGCTCAGCCCCAGCATTTT. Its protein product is CASSPRSGAAQPQHF.

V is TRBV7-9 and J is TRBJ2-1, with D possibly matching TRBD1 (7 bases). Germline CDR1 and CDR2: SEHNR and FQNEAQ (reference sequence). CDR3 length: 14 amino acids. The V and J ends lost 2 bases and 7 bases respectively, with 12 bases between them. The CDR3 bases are TGTGCCAGCAGCTTATGGCCAGGGGGGAATGAGCAGTTCTTC. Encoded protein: CASSLWPGGNEQFF.

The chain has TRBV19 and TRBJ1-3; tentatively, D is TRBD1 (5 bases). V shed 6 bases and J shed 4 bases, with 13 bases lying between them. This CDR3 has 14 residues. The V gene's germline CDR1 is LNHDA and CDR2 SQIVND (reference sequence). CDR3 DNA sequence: TGTGCCAGTAGCAGGGACCGGAAAGGAAACACCATATATTTT. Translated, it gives CASSRDRKGNTIYF.

The DNA of the CDR3 is TGCGCCAGCAGCCCCGGACAGGGGGCACTAGGCTATGGCTACACCTTC. It specifies CASSPGQGALGYGYTF. The chain combines TRBV5-1 with TRBJ1-2, with 11 bases identical to TRBD1. The germline gives CDR1 SGHRS, CDR2 YFSETQ. V was clipped by 4 bases and J by 4 bases; unmatched bases: 9. CDR3 size: 16 residues.

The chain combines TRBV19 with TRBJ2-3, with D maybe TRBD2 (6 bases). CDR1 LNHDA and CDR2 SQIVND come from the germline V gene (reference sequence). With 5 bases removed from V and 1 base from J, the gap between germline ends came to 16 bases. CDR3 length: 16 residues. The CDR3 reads CASSSKGLRGTDTQYF. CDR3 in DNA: TGTGCCAGTAGTTCCAAGGGACTCCGGGGCACAGATACGCAGTATTTT.

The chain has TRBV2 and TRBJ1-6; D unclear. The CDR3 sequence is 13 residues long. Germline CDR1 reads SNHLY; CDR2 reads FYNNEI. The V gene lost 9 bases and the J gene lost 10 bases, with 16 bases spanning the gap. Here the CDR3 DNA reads TGTGCCAGGGGTAGGCAGTCTGGATCACCCCTCCACTTT. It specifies CARGRQSGSPLHF.

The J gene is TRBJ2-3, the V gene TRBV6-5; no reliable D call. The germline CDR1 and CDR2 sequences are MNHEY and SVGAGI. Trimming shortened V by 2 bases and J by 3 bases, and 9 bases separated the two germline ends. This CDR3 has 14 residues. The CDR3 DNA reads TGTGCCAGCAGTTACGACGTAGGGACAGATACGCAGTATTTT. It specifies CASSYDVGTDTQYF.

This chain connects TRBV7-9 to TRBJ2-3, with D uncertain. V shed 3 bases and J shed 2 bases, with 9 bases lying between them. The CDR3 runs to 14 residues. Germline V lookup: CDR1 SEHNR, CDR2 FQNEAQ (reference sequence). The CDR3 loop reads CASSFTLSTDTQYF. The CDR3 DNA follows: TGTGCCAGCAGCTTTACCCTATCCACAGATACGCAGTATTTT.

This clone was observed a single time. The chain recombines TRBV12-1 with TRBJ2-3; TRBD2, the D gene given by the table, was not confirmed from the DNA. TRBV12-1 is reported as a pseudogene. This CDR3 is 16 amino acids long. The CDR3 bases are TGTGCCAGCAGCGCCTCTAGCGGGAGGATCCCAGATACGCAGTATTTT. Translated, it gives CASSASSGRIPDTQYF.

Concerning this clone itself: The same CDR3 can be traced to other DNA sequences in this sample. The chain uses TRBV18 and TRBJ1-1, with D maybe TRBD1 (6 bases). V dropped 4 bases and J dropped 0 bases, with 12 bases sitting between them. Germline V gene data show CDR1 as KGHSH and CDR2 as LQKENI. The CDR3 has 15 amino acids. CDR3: CASSLLTGVNTEAFF. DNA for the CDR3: TGTGCCAGCTCACTACTGACAGGAGTGAACACTGAAGCTTTCTTT.

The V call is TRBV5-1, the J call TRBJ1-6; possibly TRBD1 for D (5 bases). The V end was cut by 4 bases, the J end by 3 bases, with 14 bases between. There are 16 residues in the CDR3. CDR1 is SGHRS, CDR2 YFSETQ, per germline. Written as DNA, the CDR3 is TGCGCCAGCAGCCTTGGCGGGGGTGGCTATAATTCACCCCTCCACTTT. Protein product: CASSLGGGGYNSPLHF.

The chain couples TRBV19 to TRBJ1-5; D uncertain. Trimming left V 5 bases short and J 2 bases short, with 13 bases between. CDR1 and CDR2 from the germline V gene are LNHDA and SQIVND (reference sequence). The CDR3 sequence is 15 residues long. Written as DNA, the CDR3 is TGTGCCAGTAGTCGATCCGGGAGCGGCAATCAGCCCCAGCATTTT. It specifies CASSRSGSGNQPQHF.

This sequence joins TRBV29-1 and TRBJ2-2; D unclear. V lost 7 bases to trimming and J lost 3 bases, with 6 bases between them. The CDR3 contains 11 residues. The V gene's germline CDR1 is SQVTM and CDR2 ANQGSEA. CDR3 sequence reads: CSALYTGELFF. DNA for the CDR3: TGCAGCGCGCTATACACCGGGGAGCTGTTTTTT.

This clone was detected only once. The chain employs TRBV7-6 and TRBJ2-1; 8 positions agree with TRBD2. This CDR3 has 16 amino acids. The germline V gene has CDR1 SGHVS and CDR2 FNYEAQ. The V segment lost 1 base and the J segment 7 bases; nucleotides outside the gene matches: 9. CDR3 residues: CASSLVSGRGRNEQFF. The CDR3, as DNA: TGTGCCAGCAGCTTAGTTTCCGGGAGGGGCAGAAATGAGCAGTTCTTC.

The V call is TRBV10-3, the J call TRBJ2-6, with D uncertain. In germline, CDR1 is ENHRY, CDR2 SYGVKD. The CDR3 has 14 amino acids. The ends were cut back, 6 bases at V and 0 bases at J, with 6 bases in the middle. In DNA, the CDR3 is TGTGCCATCAGAGCAGACTCTGGGGCCAACGTCCTGACTTTC. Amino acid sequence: CAIRADSGANVLTF.

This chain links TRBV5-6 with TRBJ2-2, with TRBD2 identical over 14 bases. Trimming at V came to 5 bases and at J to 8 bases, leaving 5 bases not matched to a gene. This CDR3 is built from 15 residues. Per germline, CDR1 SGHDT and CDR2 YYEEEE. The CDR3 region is CASSPGLAGVGELFF. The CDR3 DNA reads TGTGCCAGCAGTCCGGGACTAGCGGGAGTTGGGGAGCTGTTTTTT.

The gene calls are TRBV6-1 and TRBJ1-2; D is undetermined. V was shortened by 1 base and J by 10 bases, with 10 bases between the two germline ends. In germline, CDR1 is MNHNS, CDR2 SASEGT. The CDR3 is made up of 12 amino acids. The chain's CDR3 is CASSEGTAYYTF. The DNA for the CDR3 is TGTGCCAGCAGTGAAGGAACAGCCTACTACACCTTC.

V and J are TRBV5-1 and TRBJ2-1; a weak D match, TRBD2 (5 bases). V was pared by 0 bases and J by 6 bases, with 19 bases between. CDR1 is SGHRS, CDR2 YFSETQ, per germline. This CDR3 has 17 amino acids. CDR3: CASSLALANQGGNEQFF. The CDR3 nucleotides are TGCGCCAGCAGCTTGGCCCTGGCTAATCAAGGAGGCAATGAGCAGTTCTTC. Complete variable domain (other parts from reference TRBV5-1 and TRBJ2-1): KAGVTQTPRYLIKTRGQQVTLSCSPISGHRSVSWYQQTPGQGLQFLFEYFSETQRNKGNFPGRFSGRQFSNSRSEMNVSTLELGDSALYLCASSLALANQGGNEQFFGPGTRLTVL.

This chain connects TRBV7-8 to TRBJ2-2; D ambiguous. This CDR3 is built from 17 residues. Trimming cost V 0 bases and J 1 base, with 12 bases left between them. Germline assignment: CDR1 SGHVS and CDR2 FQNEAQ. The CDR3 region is CASSLAILSQNTGELFF. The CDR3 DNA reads TGTGCCAGCAGCTTAGCTATCTTGAGTCAGAACACCGGGGAGCTGTTTTTT. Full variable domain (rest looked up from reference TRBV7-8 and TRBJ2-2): GAGVSQSPRYKVAKRGQDVALRCDPISGHVSLFWYQQALGQGPEFLTYFQNEAQLDKSGLPSDRFFAERPEGSVSTLKIQRTQQEDSAVYLCASSLAILSQNTGELFFGEGSRLTVL.

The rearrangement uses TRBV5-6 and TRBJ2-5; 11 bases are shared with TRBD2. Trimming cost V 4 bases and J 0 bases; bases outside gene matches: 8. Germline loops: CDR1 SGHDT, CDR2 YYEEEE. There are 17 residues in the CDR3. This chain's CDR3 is CASSTFTSGRNQETQYF. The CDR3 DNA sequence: TGTGCCAGCAGCACGTTTACTAGCGGGAGAAACCAAGAGACCCAGTACTTC.

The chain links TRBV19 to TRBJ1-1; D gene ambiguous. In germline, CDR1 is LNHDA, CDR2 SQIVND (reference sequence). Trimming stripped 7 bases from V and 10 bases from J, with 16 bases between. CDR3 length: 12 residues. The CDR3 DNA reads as TGTGCCAGTAATCTCGACAAGGGTGGAGCTTTCTTT. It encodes CASNLDKGGAFF.

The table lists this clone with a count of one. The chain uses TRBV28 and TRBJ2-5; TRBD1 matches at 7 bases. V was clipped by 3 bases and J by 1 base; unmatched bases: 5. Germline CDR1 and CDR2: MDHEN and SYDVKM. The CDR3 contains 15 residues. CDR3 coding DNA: TGTGCCAGCAGTTTGTCAGGGACAGTCCAAGAGACCCAGTACTTC. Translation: CASSLSGTVQETQYF.

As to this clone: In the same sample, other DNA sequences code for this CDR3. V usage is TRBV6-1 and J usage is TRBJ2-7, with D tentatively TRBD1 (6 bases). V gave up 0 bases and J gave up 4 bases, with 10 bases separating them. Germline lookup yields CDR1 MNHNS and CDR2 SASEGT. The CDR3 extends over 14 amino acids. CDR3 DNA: TGTGCCAGCAGTGAAGCGGGGGCATTATACGAGCAGTACTTC. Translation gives CASSEAGALYEQYF.

CDR3 sequence: CASSLIGYEQYF. CDR3 DNA sequence: TGCGCCAGCAGCTTGATCGGCTACGAGCAGTACTTC. V usage is TRBV5-1 and J usage is TRBJ2-7; D is unclear. CDR1 is SGHRS, CDR2 YFSETQ, per germline. The germline V and J ends were trimmed by 1 base and 3 bases, with 5 bases remaining between them. The CDR3 contains 12 residues.

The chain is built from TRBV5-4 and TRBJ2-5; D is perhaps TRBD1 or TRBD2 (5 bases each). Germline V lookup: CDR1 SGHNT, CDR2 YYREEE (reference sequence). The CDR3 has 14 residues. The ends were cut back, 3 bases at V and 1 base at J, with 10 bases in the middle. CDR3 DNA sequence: TGTGCCAGCAGCTCGGGACGGATCCAAGAGACCCAGTACTTC. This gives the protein CASSSGRIQETQYF.

DNA of the CDR3: TGTGCCAGCAGTTCGGCCGAACAGGGGACCCACGAGCAGTACTTC. This gives the protein CASSSAEQGTHEQYF. J is TRBJ2-7 and V is TRBV7-9; 7 bases line up with TRBD1. The length of the CDR3 is 15 residues. Unmatched junction bases numbered 13, after V lost 6 bases and J lost 5 bases. Germline lookup yields CDR1 SEHNR and CDR2 FQNEAQ (reference sequence).